The clone carrying this T cell receptor (beta chain) has more than one count but fewer than ten. Its antigen is not known. These data are taken from a study of Ad26.COV2.S vaccination and SARS-CoV-2 variants. Study observations and caveats: People who got the vaccine had more spike-specific TCR breadth than people who got placebo. Comparability of non-spike TCR breadth was observed across vaccine and placebo recipients.

Measured with immunoSEQ multiplex PCR; TCRdb has only the in-frame clones, and not every one. The table lists around 370,000 clones, about 90% of them singletons. This TCR was sampled from a human donor who had recovered from COVID-19. The input for sequencing was peripheral blood, taken after recovery from COVID-19.

CDR3 in amino acids: CASSQNAGGAVDTQYF. The DNA of the CDR3 is TGCGCCAGCAGCCAAAACGCGGGGGGGGCCGTAGATACGCAGTATTTT. This chain uses TRBV4-3 with TRBJ2-3; 9 nucleotides align to TRBD2. The CDR3 runs to 16 residues. V lost 2 bases and J lost 5; bases outside the gene matches: 8. CDR1 LGHNA and CDR2 YSLEER come from the germline V gene.